This TCR beta chain emerged from a study of identical twins. General study points: Surplus twin overlap in beta out-of-frame sequences was less pronounced.

TCRdb reanalysed the 5' RACE reads using MiXCR and keeps one entry per CDR3 protein. The sample shows 650,000 to 750,000 distinct CDR3 sequences, less than 25% of them seen only once. This clonotype has only one observation. Its antigen is unidentified. The same data also went into a second study, on T cells expressing NK-cell markers. From that report: For over five donors, the dominant NKG2C+ clonotypes made up 1.0-7.0% of their CD8+ T cells.

The sequenced material came from PBMCs. This TCR derives from a woman younger than 35 in good health.

CDR3: CASTPSREYYEQYF. CDR3 bases: TGCGCCAGCACTCCCTCCCGGGAGTACTACGAGCAGTACTTC. The chain joins TRBV10-2 to TRBJ2-7, with D possibly matching TRBD2 (6 bases). V was trimmed by 7 bases and J by 3 bases, leaving 16 bases between them. The germline V gene encodes CDR1 WSHSY and CDR2 SAAADI. The CDR3 consists of 14 residues.